A single sample is the source of the 10 T cell receptor beta chains below, sequenced in a study of cytomegalovirus exposure and HLA in healthy donors. With 60 Vbeta and 13 Jbeta primers, the PCR was carried out. The protocol was immunoSEQ multiplex PCR, while the TCRdb copy is restricted to in-frame clones and leaves out a portion. The sample records approximately 160,000 clones, over 70% being singletons. Sequences were obtained from PBMCs. Receptors were obtained from a man aged 25 to 45 in good health and CMV-seropositive.

The chain recombines TRBV15 with TRBJ2-1; D is possibly TRBD2 (6 bases). Deletions cut 1 base from V and 6 bases from J, with 16 bases between. CDR1 and CDR2 from the germline V gene are LNHNV and YYDKDF (reference sequence). This CDR3 region has 16 residues. CDR3 nucleotide sequence: TGTGCCACCAGCAGAGCCGGTCCGGGAGCGGGCAATGAGCAGTTCTTC. It codes for CATSRAGPGAGNEQFF. Together with reference TRBV15 and TRBJ2-1, the CDR3 gives the full variable domain: DAMVIQNPRYQVTQFGKPVTLSCSQTLNHNVMYWYQQKSSQAPKLLFHYYDKDFNNEADTPDNFQSRRPNTSFCFLDIRSPGLGDTAMYLCATSRAGPGAGNEQFFGPGTRLTVL.

This clone was counted between two and nine times. The chain employs TRBV5-6 and TRBJ2-3; 13 bases are a match to TRBD2. This CDR3 has 16 residues. The germline V gene has CDR1 SGHDT and CDR2 YYEEEE. Trimming removed 4 bases from V and 3 bases from J; junction bases left unmatched: 5. The CDR3: CASSATSGGATDTQYF. The DNA for the CDR3 is TGTGCCAGCAGCGCCACTAGCGGGGGGGCGACAGATACGCAGTATTTT.

The rearrangement joins TRBV5-1 to TRBJ1-4; 8 bases map to TRBD1. This CDR3 has 15 amino acids. Per the germline V gene, CDR1 is SGHRS and CDR2 is YFSETQ. V was clipped by 4 bases and J by 1 base; unmatched bases: 3. In DNA form, the CDR3 reads TGCGCCAGCAGCGGGGGGACAGGAACTAATGAAAAACTGTTTTTT. It translates to CASSGGTGTNEKLFF.

The chain uses TRBV28 and TRBJ2-1; D might be TRBD2 (6 bases). In germline, CDR1 is MDHEN, CDR2 SYDVKM. This CDR3 comprises 14 residues. The V end was cut by 2 bases, the J end by 2 bases, with 7 bases between. Written as DNA, the CDR3 is TGTGCCAGCAGTTTAGCGGGAACCTACAATGAGCAGTTCTTC. Protein sequence: CASSLAGTYNEQFF. The whole variable domain, filled in from reference TRBV28 and TRBJ2-1, reads DVKVTQSSRYLVKRTGEKVFLECVQDMDHENMFWYRQDPGLGLRLIYFSYDVKMKEKGDIPEGYSVSREKKERFSLILESASTNQTSMYLCASSLAGTYNEQFFGPGTRLTVL.

V and J are TRBV2 and TRBJ2-4, with a weak D call TRBD2 (5 bases). The germline V gene encodes CDR1 SNHLY and CDR2 FYNNEI. The CDR3 has 16 residues. V was cut by 3 bases and J by 0 bases, with 12 bases left in between. In DNA, the CDR3 is TGTGCCAGCAGTGACCCCGGACTTCGAGCCAAAAACATTCAGTACTTC. The encoded protein is CASSDPGLRAKNIQYF.

The chain combines TRBV5-1 with TRBJ2-5, with a tentative D call TRBD2 (6 bases). The CDR3 totals 13 residues. With 0 bases removed from V and 3 bases from J, the gap between germline ends came to 6 bases. Germline V CDR1 and CDR2: SGHRS, YFSETQ. CDR3 nucleotide sequence: TGCGCCAGCAGCTTGGTAGCGGAAGAGACCCAGTACTTC. Protein sequence: CASSLVAEETQYF. The full variable domain, with the rest looked up from reference TRBV5-1 and TRBJ2-5, is KAGVTQTPRYLIKTRGQQVTLSCSPISGHRSVSWYQQTPGQGLQFLFEYFSETQRNKGNFPGRFSGRQFSNSRSEMNVSTLELGDSALYLCASSLVAEETQYFGPGTRLLVL.

This sequence joins TRBV30 and TRBJ1-3; no firm D call. Germline CDR1 and CDR2: GTSNPN and SVGIG (reference sequence). The CDR3 totals 17 residues. Trimming took 6 bases from V and 0 from J, leaving 21 bases between them. As DNA, the CDR3 is TGTGCCTGCACAAGGACCCGGGGATCGGGCTCTGGAAACACCATATATTTT. It specifies CACTRTRGSGSGNTIYF.

V gene TRBV2 combines with J gene TRBJ2-6, with 13 bases aligning to TRBD2. CDR3 size: 18 residues. The germline V gene has CDR1 SNHLY and CDR2 FYNNEI. The V and J ends lost 5 bases and 0 bases, in that order; junction bases with no gene match: 4. Here the CDR3 reads CASSPRTSGSSGANVLTF. The CDR3 DNA follows: TGTGCCAGCAGTCCCCGGACTAGCGGGAGCTCTGGGGCCAACGTCCTGACTTTC.

The J gene is TRBJ2-7, the V gene TRBV5-4; TRBD2 aligns across 11 bases. The V and J ends lost 4 bases and 5 bases, in that order; junction bases with no gene match: 20. CDR1 and CDR2 from the germline V gene are SGHNT and YYREEE (reference sequence). The CDR3 is 19 residues long. CDR3: CASSQEVISGRDVRDEQYF. For the CDR3, the DNA is TGTGCCAGCAGCCAAGAAGTTATTAGCGGGAGGGACGTTCGAGACGAGCAGTACTTC.

This chain uses TRBV4-3 with TRBJ2-2; 9 bases are a match to TRBD1. The V gene end was trimmed by 4 bases and the J gene end by 5 bases; junction bases not matched to a gene: 8. Per the germline V gene, CDR1 is LGHNA and CDR2 is YSLEER. The CDR3 covers 16 residues. The CDR3 sequence: CASSPRTGEGTGELFF. In nucleotides, the CDR3 is TGCGCCAGCAGCCCCCGGACAGGGGAAGGAACCGGGGAGCTGTTTTTT.